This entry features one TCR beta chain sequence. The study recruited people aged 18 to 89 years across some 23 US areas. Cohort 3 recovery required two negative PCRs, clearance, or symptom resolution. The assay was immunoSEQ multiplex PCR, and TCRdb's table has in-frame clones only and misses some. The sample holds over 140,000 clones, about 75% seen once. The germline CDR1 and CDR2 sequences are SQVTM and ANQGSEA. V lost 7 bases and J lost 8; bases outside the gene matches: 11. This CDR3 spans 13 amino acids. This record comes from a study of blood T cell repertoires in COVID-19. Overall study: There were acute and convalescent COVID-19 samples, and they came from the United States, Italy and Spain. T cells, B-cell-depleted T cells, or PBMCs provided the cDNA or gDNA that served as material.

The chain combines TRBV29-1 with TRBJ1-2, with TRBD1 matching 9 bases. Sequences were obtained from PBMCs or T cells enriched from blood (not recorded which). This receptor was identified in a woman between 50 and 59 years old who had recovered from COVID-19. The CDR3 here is CSASLRDRAGYTF. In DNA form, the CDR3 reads TGCAGCGCGAGCCTACGGGACAGGGCGGGCTACACCTTC.